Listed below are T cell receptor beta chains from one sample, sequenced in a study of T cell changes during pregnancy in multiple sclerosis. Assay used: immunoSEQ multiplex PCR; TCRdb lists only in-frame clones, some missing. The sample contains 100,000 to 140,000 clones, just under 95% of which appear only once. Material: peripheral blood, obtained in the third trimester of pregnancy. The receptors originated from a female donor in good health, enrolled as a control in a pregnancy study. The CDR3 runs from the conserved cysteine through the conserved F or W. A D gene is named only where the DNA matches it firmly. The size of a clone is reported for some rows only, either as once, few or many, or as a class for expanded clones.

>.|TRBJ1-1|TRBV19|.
CASSLTGMGTEAFF
TGTGCCAGTAGCTTAACAGGGATGGGCACTGAAGCTTTCTTT
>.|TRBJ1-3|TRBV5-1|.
CASRPTGSSGNTIYF
TGCGCCAGCAGACCGACAGGATCCTCTGGAAACACCATATATTTT
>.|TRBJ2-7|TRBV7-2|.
CASSPTGISYEQYF
TGTGCCAGCAGCCCGACCGGGATTTCCTACGAGCAGTACTTC
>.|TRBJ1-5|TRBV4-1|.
CASSQAPVPNQPQHF
TGCGCCAGCAGCCAAGCCCCGGTGCCTAATCAGCCCCAGCATTTT
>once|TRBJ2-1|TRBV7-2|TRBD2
CASSLAASGGYNEQFF
TGTGCCAGCAGCTTAGCCGCTAGCGGGGGCTACAATGAGCAGTTCTTC
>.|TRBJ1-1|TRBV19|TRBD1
CASSFRQGGTEAFF
TGTGCCAGTAGTTTCCGACAGGGGGGCACTGAAGCTTTCTTT
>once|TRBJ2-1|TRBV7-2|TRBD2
CASSPGLAGAGDEQFF
TGTGCCAGCAGCCCGGGACTAGCGGGCGCTGGCGATGAGCAGTTCTTC
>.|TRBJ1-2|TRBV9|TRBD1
CASSAGTGNYGYTF
TGTGCCAGCAGCGCAGGGACAGGGAACTATGGCTACACCTTC
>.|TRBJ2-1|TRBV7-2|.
CASSLGGSSVDEQFF
TGTGCCAGCAGCTTGGGTGGTAGCTCCGTCGATGAGCAGTTCTTC
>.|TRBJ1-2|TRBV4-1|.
CASSQDRARGDYGYTF
TGCGCCAGCAGCCAAGATAGAGCCAGGGGTGACTATGGCTACACCTTC
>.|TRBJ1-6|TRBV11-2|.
CASSTLRGLNSPLHF
TGTGCCAGCAGCACACTTAGGGGCTTGAATTCACCCCTCCACTTT
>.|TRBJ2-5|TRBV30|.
CAWNGVGATQETQYF
TGTGCCTGGAATGGGGTGGGGGCGACCCAAGAGACCCAGTACTTC
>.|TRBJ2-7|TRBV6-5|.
CATIGGPGAYEQYF
TGTGCCACCATCGGAGGCCCTGGGGCCTACGAGCAGTACTTC
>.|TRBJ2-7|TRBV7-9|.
CASAPPPGALHSYEQYF
TGTGCCAGCGCCCCTCCACCCGGTGCGCTCCACTCCTACGAGCAGTACTTC
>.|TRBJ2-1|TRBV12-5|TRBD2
CASGSSLLAGRQFF
TGTGCTAGTGGTTCCTCCCTTTTAGCGGGGCGGCAGTTCTTC
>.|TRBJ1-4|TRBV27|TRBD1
CASSSQQVAGTGGGEKLFF
TGTGCCAGCAGTTCCCAACAAGTAGCCGGGACAGGGGGCGGGGAAAAACTGTTTTTT
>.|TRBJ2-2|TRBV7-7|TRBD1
CASSSTGADTGELFF
TGTGCTAGCAGCTCGACAGGGGCGGACACCGGGGAGCTGTTTTTT
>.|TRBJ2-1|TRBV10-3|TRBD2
CAISGEASGDRSYNEQFF
TGTGCCATCAGTGGAGAGGCTAGCGGGGATCGATCCTACAATGAGCAGTTCTTC